These T cell receptor beta chains were read from a single sample in a study of lymphopenia after photon versus proton radiotherapy. TCRdb's copy holds only in-frame clones and misses some; the assay was immunoSEQ multiplex PCR. The table includes 11,000 to 15,000 clones, 70% to 85% detected once. Source: peripheral blood, taken from a patient treated with photon-based radiotherapy. The receptors stem from a man aged 45-65 years with gastric cancer. Each CDR3 is given with its conserved first and last residue. D genes are given only for firm matches. Size is omitted from some rows. Given values are once, few, many or a class for expanded clones.

D | size | J | V | CDR3 | DNA
- | - | TRBJ1-2 | TRBV27 | CASSLKGNYGYTF | TGTGCCAGCAGTTTAAAGGGTAACTATGGCTACACCTTC
- | few | TRBJ1-3 | TRBV4-3 | CASSQFSGQGNTIYF | TGCGCCAGCAGTCAATTTTCCGGGCAAGGAAACACCATATATTTT
- | once | TRBJ1-1 | TRBV7-7 | CASSEQQNTEAFF | TGTGCCAGCAGCGAACAGCAGAACACTGAAGCTTTCTTT
TRBD1 | once | TRBJ2-2 | TRBV19 | CASHNRGQGFAGELFF | TGTGCCAGTCATAACCGGGGACAGGGGTTCGCCGGGGAGCTGTTTTTT
- | - | TRBJ1-2 | TRBV2 | CASSPRGDYGYTF | TGTGCCAGCAGCCCCAGGGGTGACTATGGCTACACCTTC
TRBD1 | - | TRBJ1-6 | TRBV7-2 | CASSIKGANSPLHF | TGTGCCAGCAGCATAAAGGGGGCTAATTCACCCCTCCACTTT
- | - | TRBJ1-1 | TRBV18 | CASSPAAGTEAFF | TGTGCCAGCTCACCAGCAGCGGGCACTGAAGCTTTCTTT
- | - | TRBJ2-1 | TRBV2 | CASSAGGRNEQFF | TGTGCCAGCAGTGCGGGGGGCCGGAATGAGCAGTTCTTC
- | - | TRBJ1-2 | TRBV4-1 | CASSHPDRLYSYTF | TGCGCCAGCAGCCATCCAGACCGGCTCTATAGCTACACCTTC
- | - | TRBJ1-5 | TRBV27 | CASSLFQGHQPQHF | TGTGCCAGCAGTTTATTCCAGGGACATCAGCCCCAGCATTTT
- | - | TRBJ2-7 | TRBV2 | CASTWRSYEQYF | TGTGCCAGCACCTGGCGGAGCTACGAGCAGTACTTC
- | - | TRBJ1-1 | TRBV12-1 | CASSFGRLGGTEAFF | TGTGCCAGCAGCTTTGGGCGTTTAGGAGGGACTGAAGCTTTCTTT
- | - | TRBJ1-1 | TRBV5-8 | CASSSLVPTSLAFF | TGTGCCAGCAGCTCCCTGGTGCCAACCAGCCTAGCTTTCTTT
- | - | TRBJ1-2 | TRBV9 | CASSVDGGNYGYTF | TGTGCCAGCAGCGTAGATGGAGGCAACTATGGCTACACCTTC
- | - | TRBJ2-5 | TRBV4-1 | CASSQAGIETQYF | TGCGCCAGCAGCCAAGCGGGTATTGAGACCCAGTACTTC
- | - | TRBJ1-2 | TRBV5-4 | CASSFVGGSGYGYTF | TGTGCCAGCAGTTTCGTCGGGGGCAGCGGCTATGGCTACACCTTC
- | - | TRBJ2-7 | TRBV10-2 | CASSESRVERGQYF | TGCGCCAGCAGTGAGTCGAGAGTCGAACGCGGGCAGTACTTC
- | - | TRBJ2-2 | TRBV7-2 | CASSFDGNTGELFF | TGTGCCAGCAGCTTTGACGGAAACACCGGGGAGCTGTTTTTT
- | - | TRBJ1-3 | TRBV25-1 | CASSEPGRSSGNTIYF | TGTGCCAGCAGTGAGCCGGGACGGAGCTCTGGAAACACCATATATTTT
- | - | TRBJ2-3 | TRBV15 | CATQTGPSTDTQYF | TGTGCCACCCAAACAGGACCTAGCACAGATACGCAGTATTTT
- | once | TRBJ2-1 | TRBV11-2 | CASSLRRGQFF | TGTGCCAGCAGCTTACGTCGGGGGCAGTTCTTC
TRBD1 | - | TRBJ2-2 | TRBV19 | CASSIPTGVNTGELFF | TGTGCCAGTAGTATCCCGACAGGGGTGAACACCGGGGAGCTGTTTTTT
- | - | TRBJ1-6 | TRBV6-4 | CASSPGTDNSPLHF | TGTGCCAGCAGTCCCGGGACGGATAATTCACCCCTCCACTTT
TRBD1 | - | TRBJ1-3 | TRBV11-3 | CASSPGQGPGNTIYF | TGTGCCAGCAGCCCTGGACAGGGACCTGGAAACACCATATATTTT
TRBD1 | - | TRBJ1-1 | TRBV19 | CASSIPGGTEAFF | TGTGCCAGTAGTATCCCAGGGGGCACTGAAGCTTTCTTT
TRBD1 | - | TRBJ1-1 | TRBV19 | CASRGQIEAFF | TGTGCCAGTAGGGGACAGATTGAAGCTTTCTTT
- | few | TRBJ1-2 | TRBV19 | CASWSYGYTF | TGTGCCAGTTGGAGTTATGGCTACACCTTC
- | - | TRBJ2-1 | TRBV13 | CASSAPDNRSSFYNEQFF | TGTGCCAGCAGCGCACCGGACAACAGGAGCTCGTTTTACAATGAGCAGTTCTTC
TRBD1 | - | TRBJ1-1 | TRBV6-5 | CASTLTGPNTEAFF | TGTGCCAGCACCCTGACAGGGCCGAACACTGAAGCTTTCTTT
- | - | TRBJ1-2 | TRBV11-1 | CASSSPPGFHGYTF | TGTGCCAGCAGCTCCCCCCCAGGGTTCCATGGCTACACCTTC